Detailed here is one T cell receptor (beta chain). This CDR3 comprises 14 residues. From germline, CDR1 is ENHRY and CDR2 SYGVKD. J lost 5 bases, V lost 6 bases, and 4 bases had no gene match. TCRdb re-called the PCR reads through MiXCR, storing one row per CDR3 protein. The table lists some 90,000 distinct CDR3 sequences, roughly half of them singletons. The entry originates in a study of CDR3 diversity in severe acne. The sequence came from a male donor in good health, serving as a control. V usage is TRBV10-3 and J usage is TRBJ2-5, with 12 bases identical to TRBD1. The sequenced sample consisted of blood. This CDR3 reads CAIRGTGGWETQYF. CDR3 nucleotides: TGTGCCATCAGGGGGACAGGGGGCTGGGAGACCCAGTACTTC.